This passage covers 21 T cell receptor beta chains from one sample sequenced in a study of blood T cell repertoires in COVID-19. This table comes from immunoSEQ multiplex PCR, and its TCRdb copy is limited to in-frame clones, with some not included. This table has roughly 260,000 clones, around 89% appearing once. The sequenced material came from peripheral blood. Receptors were obtained from a man aged 55 to 70 who had recovered from COVID-19.

This clone was recorded once. The V gene is TRBV5-6, the J gene TRBJ1-1, with D tentatively TRBD1 (5 bases). CDR1 and CDR2 (germline): SGHDT, YYEEEE. With 3 bases removed from V and 10 bases from J, the gap between germline ends came to 16 bases. The CDR3 is made up of 13 amino acids. The CDR3 loop reads CASSSPRAGGAFF. CDR3 in DNA: TGTGCCAGCAGCTCTCCGAGGGCCGGGGGAGCTTTCTTT.

This clone was found once. In nucleotides, the CDR3 is TGTGCCAGCAGCTTGGGGACTAGCGGGCCACGCTCCTACAATGAGCAGTTCTTC. It specifies CASSLGTSGPRSYNEQFF. This chain joins TRBV5-4 and TRBJ2-1; TRBD2 aligns across 11 bases. In germline, CDR1 is SGHNT, CDR2 YYREEE (reference sequence). Trimming at V came to 0 bases and at J to 0 bases, leaving 5 bases not matched to a gene. The CDR3 covers 18 residues.

This chain connects TRBV7-8 to TRBJ1-1; 11 positions agree with TRBD1. Unmatched junction bases numbered 17, after V lost 5 bases and J lost 0 bases. The germline gives CDR1 SGHVS, CDR2 FQNEAQ. CDR3 length: 20 amino acids. CDR3 DNA sequence: TGTGCCAGCAGCCCAACCCCGGGACAGGGGGTGAAGGAATTGAACACTGAAGCTTTCTTT. Its translation: CASSPTPGQGVKELNTEAFF.

The J gene is TRBJ2-7, the V gene TRBV6-5; 9 bases fit TRBD1. The CDR3 is made up of 13 amino acids. V trimming: 6 bases; J trimming: 7 bases; junction bases outside the gene matches: 7. Germline CDR1 and CDR2: MNHEY and SVGAGI. The CDR3 sequence is CASSQQGAREQYF. CDR3 DNA sequence: TGTGCCAGCAGCCAACAGGGGGCGAGGGAGCAGTACTTC.

This sequence joins TRBV5-8 and TRBJ1-2; 7 positions match TRBD1. The V gene's germline CDR1 is SGHTS and CDR2 YDEGEE. This CDR3 has 15 amino acids. Losses at the gene ends were 4 bases for V and 0 bases for J; bases not matched to a gene: 6. The chain's CDR3 is CASSRRGQSNYGYTF. In DNA, the CDR3 is TGTGCCAGCAGCAGGAGGGGACAGTCTAACTATGGCTACACCTTC.

The chain joins TRBV6-6 to TRBJ2-4; possible D gene TRBD1, 5 bases. V was cut by 6 bases and J by 6 bases, with 21 bases left in between. From germline, CDR1 is MNHNY and CDR2 SVGAGI (reference sequence). This CDR3 spans 16 amino acids. This CDR3 reads CASSSRAPDLANIQYF. Written as DNA, the CDR3 is TGTGCCAGCAGCTCCAGGGCCCCAGATCTTGCAAACATTCAGTACTTC.

This chain joins TRBV6-5 and TRBJ2-1, with D maybe TRBD2 (6 bases). The CDR3 consists of 15 residues. The germline V gene has CDR1 MNHEY and CDR2 SVGAGI. Trimming took off 0 bases at V and 4 bases at J, with 10 bases between the two ends. CDR3 region: CASSYSPSAYNEQFF. CDR3 sequence (DNA): TGTGCCAGCAGTTACTCACCTAGCGCTTACAATGAGCAGTTCTTC.

The chain employs TRBV18 and TRBJ1-5; D is unclear. The CDR3 consists of 15 residues. The germline V gene encodes CDR1 KGHSH and CDR2 LQKENI. V was cut by 3 bases and J by 3 bases, with 12 bases left in between. CDR3 residues: CASSPGVGLNQPQHF. CDR3 nucleotide sequence: TGTGCCAGCTCACCCGGGGTAGGGCTCAATCAGCCCCAGCATTTT.

This chain connects TRBV25-1 to TRBJ1-1; D is possibly TRBD1 (5 bases). Germline V lookup: CDR1 MGHDK, CDR2 SYGVNS. V gave up 7 bases and J gave up 2 bases, with 11 bases separating them. The CDR3 contains 13 residues. The CDR3 protein is CASKNRGNTEAFF. CDR3 DNA: TGTGCCAGCAAGAATAGGGGAAACACTGAAGCTTTCTTT.

The chain combines TRBV7-6 with TRBJ2-2; unclear D gene. This CDR3 region has 19 residues. Trimming pared 0 bases from V and 0 bases from J, leaving 17 bases between. From germline, CDR1 is SGHVS and CDR2 FNYEAQ. The CDR3 here is CASSLAPLFSNPNTGELFF. CDR3 sequence (DNA): TGTGCCAGCAGCTTAGCCCCTTTGTTTAGCAATCCGAACACCGGGGAGCTGTTTTTT.

The V call is TRBV29-1, the J call TRBJ2-7; 8 bases map to TRBD2. The CDR3 has 12 residues. V lost 3 bases, J lost 6 bases, and 4 bases stayed unmatched. Per the germline V gene, CDR1 is SQVTM and CDR2 is ANQGSEA. The CDR3 loop reads CSVDIAGPEQYF. The CDR3 nucleotides read TGCAGCGTTGATATAGCGGGGCCCGAGCAGTACTTC.

This chain uses TRBV6-5 with TRBJ1-1, with D perhaps matching TRBD1 (5 bases). CDR1 is MNHEY, CDR2 SVGAGI, per germline. This CDR3 has 13 amino acids. With 5 bases removed from V and 5 bases from J, the gap between germline ends came to 12 bases. The DNA for the CDR3 is TGTGCCAGCAGTCAGGGTCTGATTACTGAAGCTTTCTTT. Amino acids: CASSQGLITEAFF.

V is TRBV12-3 or TRBV12-4 and J is TRBJ1-5; D is unclear. Trimming took off 4 bases at V and 6 bases at J, with 4 bases between the two ends. The CDR3 is made up of 11 amino acids. CDR3 amino acids: CASSSGQPQHF. CDR3 bases: TGTGCCAGCAGTTCAGGTCAGCCCCAGCATTTT.

The chain has TRBV19 and TRBJ1-5, with 7 bases that match TRBD1. J was trimmed by 6 bases and V by 3 bases; bases with no gene match: 5. The CDR3 has 14 residues. Germline lookup yields CDR1 LNHDA and CDR2 SQIVND (reference sequence). The CDR3 coding sequence is TGTGCCAGTAGTATTACAGGGGCGGTTCAGCCCCAGCATTTT. It is translated as CASSITGAVQPQHF. Full variable domain (rest looked up from reference TRBV19 and TRBJ1-5): DGGITQSPKYLFRKEGQNVTLSCEQNLNHDAMYWYRQDPGQGLRLIYYSQIVNDFQKGDIAEGYSVSREKKESFPLTVTSAQKNPTAFYLCASSITGAVQPQHFGDGTRLSIL.

This chain uses TRBV3-1 (or the pseudogene TRBV3-2) with TRBJ1-6; 8 nucleotides match TRBD1. The CDR3 extends over 14 amino acids. V trimming: 7 bases; J trimming: 10 bases; junction bases outside the gene matches: 9. The germline V gene has CDR1 LGHDT and CDR2 YNNKEL (reference sequence). The CDR3 coding sequence is TGTGCCAGCATGCCAGGGGGCGTACGGTCACCCCTCCACTTT. Encoded protein: CASMPGGVRSPLHF.

The chain has TRBV5-6 and TRBJ1-1; weak D call: TRBD1 (5 bases). Trimming stripped 4 bases from V and 0 bases from J, with 10 bases between. The germline V gene has CDR1 SGHDT and CDR2 YYEEEE. The CDR3 covers 14 residues. The CDR3 loop reads CASSPPDMNTEAFF. CDR3 sequence (DNA): TGTGCCAGCAGCCCGCCGGACATGAACACTGAAGCTTTCTTT.

This sequence joins TRBV19 and TRBJ2-7, with 9 bases lining up with TRBD1. The ends lost 1 base at V and 6 bases at J; junction bases unmatched: 7. The V gene's germline CDR1 is LNHDA and CDR2 SQIVND (reference sequence). The CDR3 runs to 15 residues. The CDR3 loop reads CASSIAAGQGSEQYF. The CDR3 bases are TGTGCCAGTAGTATAGCGGCGGGACAGGGCTCCGAGCAGTACTTC.

This clone was counted once. This chain connects TRBV19 to TRBJ2-1, with a tentative D call TRBD1 (5 bases). CDR3 length equals 16 residues. Germline-derived CDR1 and CDR2 are LNHDA and SQIVND (reference sequence). The germline V and J ends were trimmed by 2 bases and 2 bases, with 13 bases remaining between them. This CDR3 reads CASSILGVLTYNEQFF. For the CDR3, the DNA is TGTGCCAGTAGTATACTAGGGGTCCTAACCTACAATGAGCAGTTCTTC.

V usage is TRBV5-1 and J usage is TRBJ1-6; 10 positions match TRBD1. Germline values: CDR1 SGHRS, CDR2 YFSETQ. V was pared by 4 bases and J by 9 bases, with 7 bases of the junction left unmatched. This CDR3 is built from 15 residues. CDR3 nucleotides: TGCGCCAGCAGCGTTCGACAGGGGGCAGGTTCACCCCTCCACTTT. Its protein product is CASSVRQGAGSPLHF.

This clone was observed a single time. This chain joins TRBV7-9 and TRBJ1-3; no firm D call. Deletions cut 1 base from V and 0 bases from J, with 13 bases between. The CDR3 has 17 amino acids. Germline-derived CDR1 and CDR2 are SEHNR and FQNEAQ (reference sequence). The DNA for the CDR3 is TGTGCCAGCAGCTTAGATCGGTTTCCGAGCTCTGGAAACACCATATATTTT. Protein: CASSLDRFPSSGNTIYF.

This clone was recorded once. This sequence joins TRBV6-5 and TRBJ2-7; tentative D call: TRBD1 (7 bases). V dropped 8 bases and J dropped 6 bases, with 20 bases sitting between them. Germline loops: CDR1 MNHEY, CDR2 SVGAGI. CDR3 length: 14 amino acids. The CDR3 DNA is TGTGCCAGCCGTAGGGCAGGGGGGCAAGTCGAGCAGTACTTC. This encodes CASRRAGGQVEQYF.